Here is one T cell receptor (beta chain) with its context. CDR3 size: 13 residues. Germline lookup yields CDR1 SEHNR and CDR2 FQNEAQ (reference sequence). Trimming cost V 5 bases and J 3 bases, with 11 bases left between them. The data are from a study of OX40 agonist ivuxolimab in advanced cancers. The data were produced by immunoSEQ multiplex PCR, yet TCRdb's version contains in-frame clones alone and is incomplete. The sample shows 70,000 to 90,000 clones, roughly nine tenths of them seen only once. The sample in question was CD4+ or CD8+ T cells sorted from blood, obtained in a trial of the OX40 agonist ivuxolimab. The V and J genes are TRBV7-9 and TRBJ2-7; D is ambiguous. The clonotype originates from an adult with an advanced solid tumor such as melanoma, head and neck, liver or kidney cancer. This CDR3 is CASSVLGNYEQYF. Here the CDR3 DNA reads TGTGCCAGCAGCGTTCTCGGCAACTACGAGCAGTACTTC.